This T cell receptor (beta chain) was identified during a study of cytomegalovirus exposure and HLA in healthy donors. Study findings and constraints: Prediction of most subjects' HLA-A and HLA-B alleles by TCR beta sequences was reportedly accurate. In vitro assays verified that a few CMV-associated chains recognized CMV antigens specifically.

As concerns this clone: Antigen: not known.

Per germline, CDR1 SQVTM and CDR2 ANQGSEA. Trimming left V 2 bases short and J 0 bases short, with 7 bases between. The CDR3 consists of 13 residues. PCR amplification relied on 60 Vbeta primers (plus 13 Jbeta primers). Clones were read by immunoSEQ multiplex PCR, and TCRdb kept only the in-frame ones, dropping some. The sample shows about 65,000 clones, 80% of them seen only once. Sequenced material: PBMCs. The sequence was collected from a woman aged 25 to 45 in good health and CMV-seronegative. J is TRBJ1-1 and V is TRBV29-1; D gene uncertain. In nucleotides, the CDR3 is TGCAGCGTTGAACCCACATTGAACACTGAAGCTTTCTTT. Translating it yields CSVEPTLNTEAFF.